These 27 T cell receptor beta chains were sequenced from one sample in a study of CD8 T cells in Susac syndrome. Random-hexamer reverse transcription was applied to roughly 0.5 to 1 ug RNA. TCRdb independently ran MiXCR on the immunoSEQ multiplex PCR reads; one entry per CDR3 protein. This table has some 260,000 distinct CDR3 sequences, approximately 84% appearing once. The sequenced material came from CD8+ T cells from PBMCs. These receptors were taken from a human donor with multiple sclerosis.

J is TRBJ2-7 and V is TRBV25-1; 8 bases fit TRBD2. The CDR3 runs 15 residues. Losses at the gene ends were 3 bases for V and 2 bases for J; bases not matched to a gene: 6. CDR1 is MGHDK and CDR2 is SYGVNS in the germline V gene. DNA of the CDR3: TGTGCCAGCAGTGATGCGACTAGCGATACCTACGAGCAGTACTTC. It yields the protein CASSDATSDTYEQYF.

This clonotype occurred a few times. The chain joins TRBV5-1 to TRBJ2-1; 11 bases line up with TRBD2. Per germline, CDR1 SGHRS and CDR2 YFSETQ. CDR3 size: 14 residues. Unmatched junction bases numbered 4, after V lost 4 bases and J lost 7 bases. The CDR3 sequence: CASSETSGKNEQFF. CDR3 nucleotide sequence: TGCGCCAGCAGCGAGACTAGCGGGAAGAATGAGCAGTTCTTC.

The chain employs TRBV30 and TRBJ1-5, with D unresolved. This CDR3 is 12 amino acids long. The germline V gene has CDR1 GTSNPN and CDR2 SVGIG (reference sequence). The V and J ends lost 3 bases and 2 bases respectively, with 5 bases between them. CDR3 protein: CAWSRGNQPQHF. CDR3 sequence (DNA): TGTGCCTGGAGCAGAGGCAATCAGCCCCAGCATTTT.

The chain is built from TRBV7-9 and TRBJ2-7; 7 bases are a match to TRBD2. This CDR3 comprises 15 residues. Losses at the gene ends were 5 bases for V and 2 bases for J; bases not matched to a gene: 9. From germline, CDR1 is SEHNR and CDR2 FQNEAQ (reference sequence). The CDR3 loop reads CASSPREANAYEQYF. CDR3 nucleotide sequence: TGTGCCAGCAGCCCCCGGGAGGCCAATGCCTACGAGCAGTACTTC.

Here the CDR3 reads CASSVVGHQETQYF. CDR3 DNA: TGTGCCAGCAGTGTCGTCGGCCACCAAGAGACCCAGTACTTC. This rearrangement joins TRBV2 to TRBJ2-5; D not certain. This CDR3 spans 14 amino acids. Trimming took 4 bases from V and 0 from J, leaving 9 bases between them. CDR1 is SNHLY and CDR2 is FYNNEI in the germline V gene.

The rearrangement joins TRBV10-3 to TRBJ2-2, with TRBD2 matching over 10 bases. CDR3 size: 14 residues. V lost 8 bases and J lost 1; bases outside the gene matches: 1. The germline CDR1 and CDR2 sequences are ENHRY and SYGVKD. In nucleotides, the CDR3 is TGTGCCATCCGGACTAGCGGGAACACCGGGGAGCTGTTTTTT. It yields the protein CAIRTSGNTGELFF.

This clonotype was found once. The chain has TRBV20-1 and TRBJ2-1; no firm D call. The CDR3 consists of 16 residues. V was clipped by 1 base and J by 4 bases, with 17 bases between them. Germline V gene sequence: CDR1 DFQATT, CDR2 SNEGSKA (reference sequence). The CDR3 is CSARGDVAEPYNEQFF. In DNA, the CDR3 is TGCAGTGCTAGAGGTGACGTAGCTGAACCTTACAATGAGCAGTTCTTC.

The chain couples TRBV20-1 to TRBJ2-1; 10 bases align to TRBD2. The germline gives CDR1 DFQATT, CDR2 SNEGSKA (reference sequence). The CDR3 has 17 residues. J lost 4 bases, V lost 0 bases, and 9 bases had no gene match. The DNA for the CDR3 is TGCAGTGCTAGAGATTCTCTAGCGGGAGCGCGATACAATGAGCAGTTCTTC. Translating gives CSARDSLAGARYNEQFF.

The chain has TRBV7-9 and TRBJ2-3, with D possibly TRBD1 on 6 matching bases. Germline CDR1 reads SEHNR; CDR2 reads FQNEAQ (reference sequence). The CDR3 extends over 14 amino acids. V was clipped by 0 bases and J by 4 bases, with 8 bases between them. The CDR3 DNA is TGTGCCAGCAGCTTAGCACAGGGCCCAGATACGCAGTATTTT. It yields the protein CASSLAQGPDTQYF.

The rearrangement joins TRBV9 to TRBJ2-3; the D call may be TRBD1 or TRBD2 (5 bases each). Trimming took off 4 bases at V and 3 bases at J, with 15 bases between the two ends. The length of the CDR3 is 15 residues. CDR1 is SGDLS and CDR2 is YYNGEE in the germline V gene. The CDR3 coding sequence is TGTGCCAGCAGCCGATTTGGGGGAGAAACAGATACGCAGTATTTT. Its protein product is CASSRFGGETDTQYF.

This rearrangement joins TRBV5-1 to TRBJ2-3, with 13 bases fitting TRBD2. The V segment lost 4 bases and the J segment 2 bases; nucleotides outside the gene matches: 7. Germline values: CDR1 SGHRS, CDR2 YFSETQ. The CDR3 consists of 17 residues. The CDR3 spells CASSRSGTSGITDTQYF. In DNA, the CDR3 is TGCGCCAGCAGCCGGTCCGGGACTAGCGGGATCACAGATACGCAGTATTTT.

J is TRBJ2-3 and V is TRBV9; 10 bases align to TRBD2. J lost 6 bases, V lost 2 bases, and 9 bases had no gene match. Germline V gene data show CDR1 as SGDLS and CDR2 as YYNGEE. The CDR3 has 16 residues. The CDR3 protein is CASSVSGRVPIDTQYF. CDR3 nucleotide sequence: TGTGCCAGCAGCGTCAGCGGGAGGGTCCCGATCGATACGCAGTATTTT.

For this clonotype: An end of the junction differs from the germline gene, which may be a read error. The chain couples TRBV7-9 to TRBJ1-2; possible D gene TRBD1, 5 bases. The CDR3 consists of 14 residues. Germline CDR1 is SEHNR and CDR2 is FQNEAQ (reference sequence). The CDR3 reads CASSGGEGIGEISF. The CDR3 DNA follows: TGTGCCAGCAGCGGAGGGGAGGGGATTGGCGAGATATCCTTC.

This clonotype turned up a few times. The chain joins TRBV7-9 to TRBJ2-3; the match to TRBD2 covers 9 bases. The V gene's germline CDR1 is SEHNR and CDR2 FQNEAQ (reference sequence). V was pared by 5 bases and J by 0 bases, with 6 bases of the junction left unmatched. This CDR3 has 16 amino acids. The CDR3 here is CASSLTSGSSTDTQYF. The CDR3 DNA is TGTGCCAGCAGCCTCACTAGCGGGTCCAGCACAGATACGCAGTATTTT.

CDR3 nucleotides: TGTGCCAGCAGCCAAGACAGGGGGACGGGTGGCGAGCAGTACTTC. Translation gives CASSQDRGTGGEQYF. The chain uses TRBV3-1 and TRBJ2-7; TRBD1 aligns across 7 bases. The junction had 8 bases not matched to a gene; V was cut back by 0 bases and J by 6 bases. CDR3 length: 15 amino acids. The germline V gene has CDR1 LGHDT and CDR2 YNNKEL (reference sequence).

The chain carries TRBV5-8 and TRBJ2-2; 16 positions agree with TRBD2. The germline V gene encodes CDR1 SGHTS and CDR2 YDEGEE. Germline trimming cut 4 bases from V and 5 bases from J; bases unmatched to any gene: 5. The CDR3 covers 17 residues. The chain's CDR3 is CASSASGLAGGTGELFF. Here the CDR3 DNA reads TGTGCCAGCAGCGCGTCGGGACTAGCGGGAGGGACCGGGGAGCTGTTTTTT. The full variable domain, completed using reference TRBV5-8 and TRBJ2-2, is EAGVTQSPTHLIKTRGQQATLRCSPISGHTSVYWYQQALGLGLQFLLWYDEGEERNRGNFPPRFSGRQFPNYSSELNVNALELEDSALYLCASSASGLAGGTGELFFGEGSRLTVL.

This chain links TRBV14 with TRBJ2-4; D may be TRBD2 (5 bases). V was shortened by 8 bases and J by 6 bases, with 17 bases between the two germline ends. The germline CDR1 and CDR2 sequences are SGHDN and FVKESK. The CDR3 length is 14 residues. The CDR3, as DNA: TGTGCCAGCGGCCTAACGGGATTATCAAACATTCAGTACTTC. Translating it yields CASGLTGLSNIQYF.

The chain links TRBV6-5 to TRBJ2-7, with 12 bases matching TRBD1. Unmatched junction bases numbered 10, after V lost 4 bases and J lost 6 bases. The germline V gene has CDR1 MNHEY and CDR2 SVGAGI. The CDR3 sequence is 16 residues long. The CDR3 sequence is CASSSHRDRGPGEQYF. CDR3 in DNA: TGTGCCAGCAGTTCGCACCGGGACAGGGGGCCGGGCGAGCAGTACTTC.

This clonotype was seen a few times. The chain links TRBV7-8 to TRBJ2-7; 8 positions agree with TRBD2. This CDR3 region has 16 residues. Germline CDR1 SGHVS, CDR2 FQNEAQ. Unmatched junction bases numbered 11, after V lost 4 bases and J lost 3 bases. This chain's CDR3 is CASSSRGGGRSYEQYF. The DNA of the CDR3 is TGTGCCAGCAGCTCCAGGGGTGGCGGGAGGAGCTACGAGCAGTACTTC. Filled out from reference TRBV7-8 and TRBJ2-7, the complete variable domain reads GAGVSQSPRYKVAKRGQDVALRCDPISGHVSLFWYQQALGQGPEFLTYFQNEAQLDKSGLPSDRFFAERPEGSVSTLKIQRTQQEDSAVYLCASSSRGGGRSYEQYFGPGTRLTVT.

V usage is TRBV5-1 and J usage is TRBJ2-2; 8 positions match TRBD2. Looked up from germline, CDR1 is SGHRS and CDR2 is YFSETQ. This CDR3 is built from 17 residues. J gave up 3 bases and V 0 bases, and 7 bases lay outside the gene matches. The CDR3, as DNA: TGCGCCAGCAGCTTGGATCCCGGGAGGGCCTACACCGGGGAGCTGTTTTTT. This gives the protein CASSLDPGRAYTGELFF.

CDR3 region: CASSEAGADTQYF. CDR3 DNA sequence: TGTGCCAGCAGTGAAGCGGGAGCAGATACGCAGTATTTT. This chain uses TRBV25-1 with TRBJ2-3; 7 bases line up with TRBD2. Trimming took 2 bases from V and 4 from J; bases not matched to a gene: 0. The CDR3 totals 13 residues. Germline V CDR1 and CDR2: MGHDK, SYGVNS.

This clonotype is a singleton in its sample. The chain links TRBV12-5 to TRBJ2-4; 12 nucleotides match TRBD2. V was clipped by 5 bases and J by 6 bases; unmatched bases: 5. The CDR3 totals 15 residues. Germline V gives CDR1 LGHNT, CDR2 FRNRAP. CDR3 region: CASGDTGLAGNIQYF. For the CDR3, the DNA is TGTGCTAGTGGTGATACGGGACTAGCGGGAAACATTCAGTACTTC.

This chain connects TRBV9 to TRBJ2-1; unclear D gene. The CDR3 has 14 amino acids. Germline CDR1 is SGDLS and CDR2 is YYNGEE. Trimming removed 0 bases from V and 9 bases from J, with 13 bases in between. In nucleotides, the CDR3 is TGTGCCAGCAGCGTAGAAAATACAGTACGTGAGCAGTTCTTC. This codes for CASSVENTVREQFF. The full variable domain, in which reference TRBV9 and TRBJ2-1 provide the parts outside the CDR3, is DSGVTQTPKHLITATGQRVTLRCSPRSGDLSVYWYQQSLDQGLQFLIQYYNGEERAKGNILERFSAQQFPDLHSELNLSSLELGDSALYFCASSVENTVREQFFGPGTRLTVL.

This chain connects TRBV6-1 to TRBJ2-7; perhaps TRBD2 as D (5 bases). The CDR3 has 11 residues. Germline lookup yields CDR1 MNHNS and CDR2 SASEGT. The V gene lost 5 bases and the J gene lost 6 bases, with 8 bases spanning the gap. DNA for the CDR3: TGTGCCAGCAGTCTTAGCGCCGAGCAGTACTTC. This codes for CASSLSAEQYF.

The genes are TRBV2 and TRBJ2-6, with D possibly TRBD2 on 6 matching bases. Germline V gives CDR1 SNHLY, CDR2 FYNNEI. Trimming left V 2 bases short and J 0 bases short, with 14 bases between. CDR3 length: 18 residues. CDR3 sequence (DNA): TGTGCCAGCAGTGAACCGCGGGAAGCAGGCTCTGGGGCCAACGTCCTGACTTTC. Protein: CASSEPREAGSGANVLTF.

V and J are TRBV28 and TRBJ2-5, with D perhaps TRBD1 (5 bases). The CDR3 is 13 residues long. Germline V gene data show CDR1 as MDHEN and CDR2 as SYDVKM. V was shortened by 8 bases and J by 0 bases, with 10 bases between the two germline ends. The CDR3 DNA follows: TGTGCCAGCGCGGCGGACAACCAAGAGACCCAGTACTTC. Translation gives CASAADNQETQYF.

This clonotype was recorded a few times. This chain connects TRBV27 to TRBJ2-7; D is uncertain. The V end was cut by 0 bases, the J end by 2 bases, with 5 bases between. Germline lookup yields CDR1 MNHEY and CDR2 SMNVEV (reference sequence). The CDR3 has 13 amino acids. CDR3 nucleotides: TGTGCCAGCAGTTTATCGATCACCTACGAGCAGTACTTC. It codes for CASSLSITYEQYF.